These T cell receptor beta chains were read from a single sample in a study of blood T cell repertoires in COVID-19. Clones were sequenced by immunoSEQ multiplex PCR, and TCRdb holds only the in-frame ones, with some missing. The sample holds under 250,000 clones, about 84% seen once. The specimen was peripheral blood. These TCRs come from a human donor in a cohort sampled during active COVID-19. Both conserved end residues are part of each CDR3. A D gene is named only where the DNA matches it firmly. Clone size appears in some rows only: once, few, many, or a class for an expanded clone.

CDR3 length	D gene	V gene	J gene	clone size	CDR3 DNA	CDR3 protein
15	TRBD1	TRBV7-9	TRBJ2-3	NA	TGTGCCAGCAGCCGAGGGACAGGGAACACAGATACGCAGTATTTT	CASSRGTGNTDTQYF
15	NA	TRBV28	TRBJ2-1	NA	TGTGCCAGCAGTTTTATTCGGGGAGGTTACAATGAGCAGTTCTTC	CASSFIRGGYNEQFF
15	NA	TRBV30	TRBJ1-5	NA	TGTGCCTGGAGTGTATCCCTATTCAGCAATCAGCCCCAGCATTTT	CAWSVSLFSNQPQHF
14	NA	TRBV4-1	TRBJ2-1	NA	TGCGCCAGCAGCCCTACGTCAATGATGAATGAGCAGTTCTTC	CASSPTSMMNEQFF
13	NA	TRBV6-2/TRBV6-3	TRBJ1-5	NA	TGTGCCAGCAGCCAGGACAATTCTCAGCCCCAGCATTTT	CASSQDNSQPQHF
12	NA	TRBV4-2	TRBJ2-7	NA	TGTGCCAGCAGCCAAAATTCATACGAGCAGTACTTC	CASSQNSYEQYF
15	TRBD2	TRBV27	TRBJ2-7	many	TGTGCCAGCAGAACTGTCGGCGGGAGGGCCTACGAGCAGTACTTC	CASRTVGGRAYEQYF
15	NA	TRBV3-1/TRBV3-2	TRBJ1-1	NA	TGTGCCAGCAGCCAAGCTCCAGAAATGAACACTGAAGCTTTCTTT	CASSQAPEMNTEAFF
16	NA	TRBV5-4	TRBJ1-1	NA	TGTGCCAGCAGCTTGGCCCGGGGGGCGCGGAACACTGAAGCTTTCTTT	CASSLARGARNTEAFF
13	NA	TRBV24-1	TRBJ2-1	NA	TGTGCCACCAGTGATTTTAGATACAATGAGCAGTTCTTC	CATSDFRYNEQFF
13	NA	TRBV11-2	TRBJ2-5	NA	TGTGCCAGCAGCCCGGGACTGCAAGAGACCCAGTACTTC	CASSPGLQETQYF
14	TRBD1	TRBV7-9	TRBJ1-1	NA	TGTGCCAGCAGCCCACAGGGGATCAACACTGAAGCTTTCTTT	CASSPQGINTEAFF
15	TRBD1	TRBV7-9	TRBJ1-3	NA	TGTGCCAGCAGCCCTAGGACAGGGGGCTTAAACACCATATATTTT	CASSPRTGGLNTIYF
15	TRBD2	TRBV11-3	TRBJ2-1	NA	TGTGCCAGCAGCCCCGAGACTAGCGGATACAATGAGCAGTTCTTC	CASSPETSGYNEQFF
14	TRBD1	TRBV7-9	TRBJ1-3	NA	TGTGCCAGCAGCTTTACAGGGGCTGGAAACACCATATATTTT	CASSFTGAGNTIYF
16	TRBD1	TRBV5-4	TRBJ1-4	NA	TGTGCCAGCAGCTTGGACAGGGGAGGAACTAATGAAAAACTGTTTTTT	CASSLDRGGTNEKLFF
14	NA	TRBV28	TRBJ1-5	NA	TGTGCCAGCACCCCGGGAGGGAGCAATCAGCCCCAGCATTTT	CASTPGGSNQPQHF
15	NA	TRBV3-1/TRBV3-2	TRBJ1-4	many	TGTGCCAGCAGCCAAGGGGGCGCTCGGGTCGGAAAACTGTTTTTT	CASSQGGARVGKLFF
13	NA	TRBV27	TRBJ1-1	NA	TGTGCCAGCAGTCCCGGGGGGAACACTGAAGCTTTCTTT	CASSPGGNTEAFF
16	TRBD2	TRBV11-3	TRBJ2-1	NA	TGTGCCAGCAGCTTAGATGGGCGGGAGGGCGTCGATGAGCAGTTCTTC	CASSLDGREGVDEQFF
15	NA	TRBV7-9	TRBJ1-4	NA	TGTGCCAGCAGGCCTTCAGGGGCGACTAATGAAAAACTGTTTTTT	CASRPSGATNEKLFF
12	NA	TRBV5-8	TRBJ2-2	NA	TGTGCCAGCACCCCCAGCGGCGGGGAGCTGTTTTTT	CASTPSGGELFF
14	TRBD2	TRBV5-1	TRBJ2-2	NA	TGCGCCAGCAGCTTACCGGGGGGTCCCGGGGAGCTGTTTTTT	CASSLPGGPGELFF
15	NA	TRBV6-1	TRBJ2-7	NA	TGTGCCAGCAGTGAAGGGACAGCGGTAGACTACGAGCAGTACTTC	CASSEGTAVDYEQYF
17	NA	TRBV28	TRBJ1-3	NA	TGTGCCAGCAGTTTAGTCGGGGGGCCATCAGATGGAAACACCATATATTTT	CASSLVGGPSDGNTIYF
11	TRBD1	TRBV28	TRBJ1-1	NA	TGTGCCAGCACCACAGGGGAGGAAGCTTTCTTT	CASTTGEEAFF
11	NA	TRBV3-1/TRBV3-2	TRBJ1-1	NA	TGTGCCAGCAGCCAGTATACTGAAGCTTTCTTT	CASSQYTEAFF
19	TRBD1	TRBV19	TRBJ2-1	NA	TGTGCCAGTAGTATAGGGTTCGGACAGGGAATCAAGTCCTACAATGAGCAGTTCTTC	CASSIGFGQGIKSYNEQFF
14	TRBD1	TRBV28	TRBJ1-2	NA	TGTGCCAGCAGTTCCCCCAAGGGGGCGCGGGTCTACACCTTC	CASSSPKGARVYTF
17	TRBD1	TRBV3-1/TRBV3-2	TRBJ2-5	NA	TGTGCCAGCAGCCCAGAAAGACAGGGAGCGTACCAAGAGACCCAGTACTTC	CASSPERQGAYQETQYF
14	TRBD2	TRBV28	TRBJ2-4	NA	TGTGCCAGCAGTCCTCCGGGACTAGCGTCGTCTTGGGACTTC	CASSPPGLASSWDF
15	NA	TRBV5-1	TRBJ2-3	once	TGCGCCAGCGGCTTCGTTCAGGATGGCACAGATACGCAGTATTTT	CASGFVQDGTDTQYF
13	NA	TRBV12-1	TRBJ2-3	NA	TGTGCCAGCAGCGGGGGGAGCACAGATACGCAGTATTTT	CASSGGSTDTQYF
13	NA	TRBV19	TRBJ2-7	NA	TGTGCCAGTAGTATCTCCGGTCCCTACGAGCAGTACTTC	CASSISGPYEQYF
15	NA	TRBV3-1/TRBV3-2	TRBJ1-4	few	TGTGCCAGCAGCCCCCGGGGGGGGACGAATGAAAAACTGTTTTTT	CASSPRGGTNEKLFF
12	NA	TRBV5-1	TRBJ2-5	NA	TGCGCCAGCAGCTTGCCTCAAGAGACCCAGTACTTC	CASSLPQETQYF
12	TRBD2	TRBV3-1/TRBV3-2	TRBJ2-7	few	TGTGCCAGCAGCCGACTAGCGGGCGAGCAGTACTTC	CASSRLAGEQYF
14	NA	TRBV4-2	TRBJ1-1	NA	TGTGCCAGCAGCCAGGCGGGAGGGGACACTGAAGCTTTCTTT	CASSQAGGDTEAFF
16	NA	TRBV7-9	TRBJ1-2	once	TGTGCCAGCAGCCCCTTGGACATCCACCGAAACTATGGCTACACCTTC	CASSPLDIHRNYGYTF
14	TRBD1	TRBV14	TRBJ1-1	NA	TGTGCCAGCAGCCGGGGACAGGGAATAACTGAAGCTTTCTTT	CASSRGQGITEAFF
14	NA	TRBV2	TRBJ2-7	NA	TGTGCCAGTAGACCCCCCGCACAGCCCTACGAGCAGTACTTC	CASRPPAQPYEQYF
10	NA	TRBV20-1	TRBJ1-1	once	TGCAGTGCTAGGCGGACTGAAGCTTTCTTT	CSARRTEAFF
15	NA	TRBV5-5	TRBJ2-5	NA	TGTGCCAGCAGCCCTGGGGCGAACGCTCAAGAGACCCAGTACTTC	CASSPGANAQETQYF
15	NA	TRBV9	TRBJ2-2	NA	TGTGCCAGCAGCGTAGAAGCGGAGCCCACCGGGGAGCTGTTTTTT	CASSVEAEPTGELFF
17	TRBD1	TRBV28	TRBJ2-1	few	TGTGCCAGCAGTCCAGGGGGGGACAGGGGGCTGTTTGGTGAGCAGTTCTTC	CASSPGGDRGLFGEQFF
15	NA	TRBV5-1	TRBJ2-7	many	TGCGCCAGCAGCTTGTCCACAGGACGGAATTACGAGCAGTACTTC	CASSLSTGRNYEQYF
15	NA	TRBV15	TRBJ2-2	NA	TGTGCCACCAGCAGAGATCGGGGGAGAACCGGGGAGCTGTTTTTT	CATSRDRGRTGELFF
13	TRBD1	TRBV29-1	TRBJ2-7	NA	TGCAGCGGGAGGGACAGGGGTTCCTACGAGCAGTACTTC	CSGRDRGSYEQYF
15	NA	TRBV23-1	TRBJ2-5	NA	TGCGCCAGCAAGCGAAGTAGGGGAATTCAAGAGACCCAGTACTTC	CASKRSRGIQETQYF
14	NA	TRBV19	TRBJ1-5	many	TGTGCCAGTAGTTCCCCGACGGCGGCCCAGCCCCAGCATTTT	CASSSPTAAQPQHF
12	TRBD2	TRBV19	TRBJ2-1	NA	TGTGCCAGTAGTATTCGGGAGGGCCGGGAGTTCTTC	CASSIREGREFF
16	NA	TRBV5-5	TRBJ1-1	NA	TGTGCCAGCAGCAAGAATACAGGGAACCGAATGCCTGAAGCTTTCTTT	CASSKNTGNRMPEAFF
15	NA	TRBV18	TRBJ1-1	once	TGTGCCAGCTCACCTGGGGCCAGGGAATTCGCTGAAGCTTTCTTT	CASSPGAREFAEAFF
17	TRBD1	TRBV6-1	TRBJ2-2	NA	TGTGCCAGCAGTGAAGATGGGACAGGGGGGGACACCGGGGAGCTGTTTTTT	CASSEDGTGGDTGELFF
12	NA	TRBV9	TRBJ2-2	NA	TGTGCCAGCAGCGTATATGGCCGGGAGCTGTTTTTT	CASSVYGRELFF
13	NA	TRBV7-2	TRBJ2-2	NA	TGTGCCAGCAGCCCCAGGGTTGCCGGGGAGCTGTTTTTT	CASSPRVAGELFF
16	TRBD1	TRBV27	TRBJ1-1	NA	TGTGCCAGCAGCCAGCCCCGGGACAGCTTGAACACTGAAGCTTTCTTT	CASSQPRDSLNTEAFF
12	NA	TRBV10-3	TRBJ2-2	NA	TGTGCCATCAGACAAGAGGGCGGGGAGCTGTTTTTT	CAIRQEGGELFF
14	NA	TRBV19	TRBJ2-1	NA	TGTGCCAGTAGTAGACAGGTACAAGTCAATGAGCAGTTCTTC	CASSRQVQVNEQFF